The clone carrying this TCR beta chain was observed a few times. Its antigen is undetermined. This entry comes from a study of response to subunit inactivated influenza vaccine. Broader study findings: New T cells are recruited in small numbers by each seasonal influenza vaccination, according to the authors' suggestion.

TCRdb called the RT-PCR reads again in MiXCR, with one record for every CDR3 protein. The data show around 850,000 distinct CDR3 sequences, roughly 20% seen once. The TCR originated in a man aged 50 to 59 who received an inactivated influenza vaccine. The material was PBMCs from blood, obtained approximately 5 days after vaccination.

CDR3 region: CASSQARHSDTEAFF. DNA for the CDR3: TGCGCCAGCAGCCAAGCAAGACACAGCGACACTGAAGCTTTCTTT. The chain has TRBV4-3 and TRBJ1-1; D unclear. Trimming removed 1 base at V and 3 bases at J, with 12 bases between. Germline assignment: CDR1 LGHNA and CDR2 YSLEER. The CDR3 sequence is 15 residues long.